This TCR beta chain was found in a study of cytomegalovirus exposure and HLA in healthy donors. Background on the study: The early release's HLA-typed donors yielded 65 million to 85 million unique TCRs. Study-wide results and limits: When the data were analyzed later, several of the most significant clusters appeared to be linked to common viral pathogens. Reportedly, TCR beta sequences accurately predicted HLA-A and HLA-B alleles in most subjects. In vitro work confirmed that three CMV-associated chains recognize CMV antigens.

Germline assignment: CDR1 KGHSH and CDR2 LQKENI. This CDR3 has 14 residues. V was pared by 2 bases and J by 0 bases, with 0 bases of the junction left unmatched. As concerns this clone: Its target is unknown.

Primers included in the PCR were 60 Vbeta and 13 Jbeta primers. The repertoire was sequenced with immunoSEQ multiplex PCR; TCRdb's copy has only in-frame clones and lacks some. The sample includes around 150,000 clones, over 75% of them seen just once. This TCR was recovered from a man aged 45-65 years in good health and CMV-seronegative. The sequencing input was PBMCs. The chain combines TRBV18 with TRBJ2-7; TRBD1 agrees at 8 bases. The DNA of the CDR3 is TGTGCCAGCTCACCAACAGGGGGCTCCTACGAGCAGTACTTC. It encodes CASSPTGGSYEQYF.